This T cell receptor (beta chain) stems from a study of graft-versus-host responses after intestinal transplantation. Study as a whole: After anti-thymocyte globulin induction, recipients took tacrolimus and steroids for approximately 3 years.

This CDR3 contains 12 residues. V gave up 8 bases and J gave up 10 bases, with 17 bases separating them. Germline CDR1 MGHDK, CDR2 SYGVNS. About this clone: Its antigen is unidentified.

General study findings and limits: GvH clone levels peaked in circulation, and this peak was associated with early post-transplant HvG declines. Investigators detected GvH clones in recipient marrow, with some emerging earlier in ileum or blood. The presence of high graft-versus-host to host-versus-graft clonal ratios in allografts characterized patients with graft-donor T cell macrochimerism.

Produced via immunoSEQ multiplex PCR; TCRdb's table is partial and in-frame only. The table shows just under 90,000 clones, with around 83% occurring only once. This TCR was sampled from a human donor who received an intestinal transplant. The chain employs TRBV25-1 and TRBJ1-1; perhaps TRBD1 as D (6 bases). This material consisted of unstimulated CD8+ T cells sorted from spleen or lymph node cells, taken before intestinal transplant. The CDR3 DNA follows: TGTGCCAGCGTGGACAGCTCGGGGGGAGCTTTCTTT. Translation: CASVDSSGGAFF.